Below, 23 T cell receptor beta chains from the same sample are listed, as sequenced in a study of identifying expanded T cells in peripheral blood. Sequencing used immunoSEQ multiplex PCR; TCRdb keeps in-frame clones, though not all of them. The sample yields about 76,000 clones, 84% seen once. Input material: blood. These TCRs come from a person between 18 and 75 years old in good health.

The CDR3, as DNA: TGTGCCACCAGCAGAGATTTGGGGCTAGCGGGACTCGGTTCCTACAATGAGCAGTTCTTC. Residues: CATSRDLGLAGLGSYNEQFF. V is TRBV15 and J is TRBJ2-1; 9 positions agree with TRBD2. The V and J ends lost 0 bases and 1 base, in that order; junction bases with no gene match: 13. Per germline, CDR1 LNHNV and CDR2 YYDKDF (reference sequence). This CDR3 contains 20 residues.

The V and J genes are TRBV10-3 and TRBJ1-4; 8 bases are shared with TRBD1. The CDR3 spans 17 residues. With 4 bases clipped from V and 1 base from J, the junction kept 8 bases outside the gene matches. Germline V lookup: CDR1 ENHRY, CDR2 SYGVKD. The CDR3 region is CAISVGTGSRTNEKLFF. CDR3 in DNA: TGTGCCATCAGTGTCGGGACAGGATCGAGAACTAATGAAAAACTGTTTTTT.

V gene TRBV5-1 combines with J gene TRBJ1-1; a weak D match, TRBD1 (6 bases). Looked up from germline, CDR1 is SGHRS and CDR2 is YFSETQ. Trimming took off 4 bases at V and 4 bases at J, with 14 bases between the two ends. The CDR3 contains 14 residues. The CDR3: CASSTRGESTEAFF. CDR3 in DNA: TGCGCCAGCAGCACAAGGGGGGAAAGCACTGAAGCTTTCTTT. Full variable domain (missing parts from reference TRBV5-1 and TRBJ1-1): KAGVTQTPRYLIKTRGQQVTLSCSPISGHRSVSWYQQTPGQGLQFLFEYFSETQRNKGNFPGRFSGRQFSNSRSEMNVSTLELGDSALYLCASSTRGESTEAFFGQGTRLTVV.

Comment on this clone: Other DNA sequences in the sample encode the same CDR3. J is TRBJ2-3 and V is TRBV7-3; 9 nucleotides align to TRBD1. Germline loops: CDR1 SGHTA, CDR2 FQGTGA. The CDR3 is 14 residues long. Trimming at V came to 5 bases and at J to 3 bases, leaving 3 bases not matched to a gene. The CDR3 DNA is TGTGCCAGCAGCCCGGGACAGGGAACAGATACGCAGTATTTT. It is translated as CASSPGQGTDTQYF.

This sequence joins TRBV27 and TRBJ1-5; TRBD1 is a possible D gene (5 bases). CDR3 size: 13 residues. V shed 6 bases and J shed 4 bases, with 10 bases lying between them. The germline V gene has CDR1 MNHEY and CDR2 SMNVEV (reference sequence). The CDR3 loop is CASSWEGNQPQHF. CDR3 bases: TGTGCCAGCAGCTGGGAGGGGAATCAGCCCCAGCATTTT.

This rearrangement joins TRBV15 to TRBJ2-1; TRBD1 agrees at 9 bases. Per the germline V gene, CDR1 is LNHNV and CDR2 is YYDKDF (reference sequence). This CDR3 is built from 17 residues. V gave up 0 bases and J gave up 9 bases; unmatched junction bases: 12. The CDR3 DNA sequence: TGTGCCACCAGCAGAGACCCCCCCGGGACAGGGCGTAGTGAGCAGTTCTTC. Its protein is CATSRDPPGTGRSEQFF.

The V call is TRBV28, the J call TRBJ2-3; the match to TRBD2 covers 11 bases. Trimming removed 4 bases from V and 5 bases from J; junction bases left unmatched: 11. The CDR3 runs 17 residues. The germline V gene has CDR1 MDHEN and CDR2 SYDVKM. This CDR3 is CASSSGLAGLAGDTQYF. The CDR3 nucleotides are TGTGCCAGCAGTTCAGGACTAGCGGGTCTCGCGGGAGATACGCAGTATTTT.

The CDR3 sequence is CASNPAPGGPDGVWINEQFF. CDR3 nucleotide sequence: TGTGCCAGTAATCCCGCCCCGGGAGGGCCCGATGGTGTGTGGATCAATGAGCAGTTCTTC. The chain joins TRBV19 to TRBJ2-1, with 8 bases lining up with TRBD2. V gave up 7 bases and J gave up 6 bases; unmatched junction bases: 26. Germline loops: CDR1 LNHDA, CDR2 SQIVND (reference sequence). The CDR3 runs 20 residues.

V is TRBV7-2 and J is TRBJ2-5; no clear D gene. The germline CDR1 and CDR2 sequences are SGHTA and FQGNSA. The CDR3 runs 15 residues. V was trimmed by 5 bases and J by 5 bases, leaving 18 bases between them. The CDR3 DNA reads TGTGCCAGCAGCAACCGGGCCCTGGGTATGGAGACCCAGTACTTC. Amino acids: CASSNRALGMETQYF.

This sequence joins TRBV4-1 and TRBJ2-2; no clear D. Trimming took off 4 bases at V and 5 bases at J, with 11 bases between the two ends. The CDR3 spans 14 residues. In germline, CDR1 is MGHRA, CDR2 YSYEKL. CDR3 loop: CASSPRTTTGELFF. CDR3 DNA sequence: TGCGCCAGCAGCCCTCGGACGACTACCGGGGAGCTGTTTTTT.

The V and J genes are TRBV5-4 and TRBJ1-1; 7 nucleotides match TRBD1. Trimming cost V 0 bases and J 6 bases; bases outside gene matches: 5. Germline V gene sequence: CDR1 SGHNT, CDR2 YYREEE (reference sequence). The CDR3 sequence is 14 residues long. The chain's CDR3 is CASSLEPQGAEAFF. The CDR3 nucleotides are TGTGCCAGCAGCTTGGAACCGCAGGGGGCTGAAGCTTTCTTT.

The genes are TRBV5-6 and TRBJ1-1; D is uncertain. CDR1 and CDR2 (germline): SGHDT, YYEEEE. The V end lost 0 bases, the J end lost 4 bases, and 13 bases lay between the germline ends. The CDR3 is made up of 15 amino acids. The CDR3 region has the DNA TGTGCCAGCAGCTTGGGGGGAACGGTGGCCACTGAAGCTTTCTTT. It codes for CASSLGGTVATEAFF.

The CDR3 DNA sequence: TGTGCCAGCAGTCCCCGGGCAGGGGAGAACACTGAAGCTTTCTTT. Protein sequence: CASSPRAGENTEAFF. The chain carries TRBV27 and TRBJ1-1, with a possible D match to TRBD1 (6 bases). Between the trimmed V and J ends, which lost 5 bases and 1 base, there was a span of 14 bases. This CDR3 region has 15 residues. The germline gives CDR1 MNHEY, CDR2 SMNVEV (reference sequence).

This chain links TRBV7-2 with TRBJ2-5; D may be TRBD1 or TRBD2 (5 bases each). The CDR3 length is 14 residues. Trimming pared 4 bases from V and 4 bases from J, leaving 13 bases between. Looked up from germline, CDR1 is SGHTA and CDR2 is FQGNSA. The CDR3 bases are TGTGCCAGCAGCTCCCCCCCTGGGGGAGAGACCCAGTACTTC. Its protein product is CASSSPPGGETQYF.

The chain recombines TRBV2 with TRBJ2-3; 11 bases match TRBD2. The CDR3 totals 16 residues. Germline-derived CDR1 and CDR2 are SNHLY and FYNNEI. V lost 6 bases and J lost 6; bases outside the gene matches: 11. The CDR3 DNA sequence: TGTGCCAGCAGCCGGGGACTAGCGGTAGGAACGGATACGCAGTATTTT. It codes for CASSRGLAVGTDTQYF. The full variable domain, completed using reference TRBV2 and TRBJ2-3, is EPEVTQTPSHQVTQMGQEVILRCVPISNHLYFYWYRQILGQKVEFLVSFYNNEISEKSEIFDDQFSVERPDGSNFTLKIRSTKLEDSAMYFCASSRGLAVGTDTQYFGPGTRLTVL.

This clone was seen only once. The chain couples TRBV10-3 to TRBJ2-5; D perhaps matches TRBD2 (5 bases). The germline gives CDR1 ENHRY, CDR2 SYGVKD. Trimming left V 7 bases short and J 0 bases short, with 12 bases between. There are 14 residues in the CDR3. DNA of the CDR3: TGTGCCATCACCGACCCGGGGAACCAAGAGACCCAGTACTTC. Amino acids: CAITDPGNQETQYF.

V and J are TRBV9 and TRBJ2-7, with a possible D match to TRBD1 (6 bases). Germline V gives CDR1 SGDLS, CDR2 YYNGEE. CDR3 size: 16 residues. Trimming removed 4 bases at V and 2 bases at J, with 19 bases between. The CDR3 DNA sequence: TGTGCCAGCAGCACCCGGGCGGCAGGGGTCACCTACGAGCAGTACTTC. This gives the protein CASSTRAAGVTYEQYF.

The chain couples TRBV18 to TRBJ1-5, with 12 bases identical to TRBD1. Germline V gene sequence: CDR1 KGHSH, CDR2 LQKENI. CDR3 length: 15 amino acids. After removal of 5 bases from V and 5 bases from J, the junction contained 4 bases not matched to a gene. The CDR3 DNA sequence: TGTGCCAGCTCATCCGGGACAGGGGGCTATCAGCCCCAGCATTTT. Amino acids: CASSSGTGGYQPQHF.

V and J are TRBV23-1 and TRBJ2-5; D gene uncertain. TRBV23-1 is annotated as an ORF whose role is uncertain. This CDR3 contains 15 residues. V was trimmed by 1 base and J by 1 base, leaving 10 bases between them. The CDR3 DNA follows: TGCGCCAGCAGTCAATACCCCCCAAGCCAAGAGACCCAGTACTTC. Amino acids: CASSQYPPSQETQYF.

This chain connects TRBV7-8 to TRBJ2-7; TRBD1 agrees at 9 bases. This CDR3 spans 16 amino acids. Losses at the gene ends were 4 bases for V and 11 bases for J; bases not matched to a gene: 18. Germline CDR1 SGHVS, CDR2 FQNEAQ. The CDR3 region is CASSSTGDRALWREYF. Written as DNA, the CDR3 is TGTGCCAGCAGCTCCACAGGGGACAGGGCTCTGTGGAGAGAGTACTTC.

V usage is TRBV7-9 and J usage is TRBJ1-1; 7 positions agree with TRBD1. CDR1 SEHNR and CDR2 FQNEAQ come from the germline V gene (reference sequence). This CDR3 comprises 14 residues. V shed 2 bases, J shed 7 bases, and the junction held 7 bases outside the gene matches. The CDR3 protein is CASSLNQGVGEAFF. The CDR3 DNA sequence: TGTGCCAGCAGCTTAAATCAGGGGGTAGGTGAAGCTTTCTTT.

The genes are TRBV14 and TRBJ2-2, with 7 bases identical to TRBD2. The length of the CDR3 is 15 residues. The germline V gene encodes CDR1 SGHDN and CDR2 FVKESK. V trimming: 4 bases; J trimming: 5 bases; junction bases outside the gene matches: 7. The CDR3 sequence is CASSPWLAETGELFF. CDR3 DNA sequence: TGTGCCAGCAGCCCGTGGCTAGCGGAAACCGGGGAGCTGTTTTTT.

The chain couples TRBV6-5 to TRBJ2-7, with 7 bases fitting TRBD2. The CDR3 has 15 residues. With V trimmed by 2 bases and J by 4 bases, 8 bases remained unmatched. Germline lookup yields CDR1 MNHEY and CDR2 SVGAGI. CDR3 DNA: TGTGCCAGCAGTTACACCTCAGCGGGATGGTACGAGCAGTACTTC. Its protein product is CASSYTSAGWYEQYF.